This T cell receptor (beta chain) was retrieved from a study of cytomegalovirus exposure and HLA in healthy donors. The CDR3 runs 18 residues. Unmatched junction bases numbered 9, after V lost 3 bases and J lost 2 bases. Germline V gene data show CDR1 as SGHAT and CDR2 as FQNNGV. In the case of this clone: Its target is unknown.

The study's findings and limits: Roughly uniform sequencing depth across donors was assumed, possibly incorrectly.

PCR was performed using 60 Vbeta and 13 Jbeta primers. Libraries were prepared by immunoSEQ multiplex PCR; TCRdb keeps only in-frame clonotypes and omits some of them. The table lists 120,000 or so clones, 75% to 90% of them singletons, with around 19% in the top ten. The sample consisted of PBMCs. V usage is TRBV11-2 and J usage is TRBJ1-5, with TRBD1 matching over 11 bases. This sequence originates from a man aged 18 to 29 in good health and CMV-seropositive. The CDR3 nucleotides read TGTGCCAGCAGCTTGGGCCCGGGACAGGGGGTCGGCAATCAGCCCCAGCATTTT. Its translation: CASSLGPGQGVGNQPQHF.